The 7 T cell receptor beta chains given below trace back to one sample, sequenced in a study of cytomegalovirus exposure and HLA in healthy donors. Repertoires were generated with immunoSEQ multiplex PCR, while TCRdb's copy carries only in-frame clones and drops some. The profile covers some 56,000 clones, with more than 80% appearing a single time and about 1% taken by the ten largest. The sequenced material came from PBMCs. The receptor source for this set is a man aged 18 to 29 in good health and CMV-seronegative.

The chain is built from TRBV15 and TRBJ2-5, with TRBD2 identical over 7 bases. The CDR3 is 16 residues long. Germline CDR1 LNHNV, CDR2 YYDKDF (reference sequence). Trimming cost V 0 bases and J 4 bases; bases outside gene matches: 8. CDR3 nucleotides: TGTGCCACCAGCAGAGACGGTTTAGCGGGCGTAGAGACCCAGTACTTC. Translated: CATSRDGLAGVETQYF.

In DNA form, the CDR3 reads TGTGCCAGCACCCCGGGGGGGGCGGGAGAGACCCAGTACTTC. It encodes CASTPGGAGETQYF. This chain joins TRBV28 and TRBJ2-5; 8 bases agree with TRBD2. This CDR3 is built from 14 residues. After removal of 7 bases from V and 4 bases from J, the junction contained 8 bases not matched to a gene. The germline gives CDR1 MDHEN, CDR2 SYDVKM.

V usage is TRBV19 and J usage is TRBJ2-7; 9 bases align to TRBD1. V shed 2 bases, J shed 4 bases, and the junction held 9 bases outside the gene matches. The CDR3 runs to 16 residues. The V gene's germline CDR1 is LNHDA and CDR2 SQIVND (reference sequence). The CDR3 DNA reads as TGTGCCAGTAGTATAAGCTTGGACAGGGGAACTTACGAGCAGTACTTC. Encoded protein: CASSISLDRGTYEQYF. The complete variable domain, with remaining parts taken from reference TRBV19 and TRBJ2-7, reads DGGITQSPKYLFRKEGQNVTLSCEQNLNHDAMYWYRQDPGQGLRLIYYSQIVNDFQKGDIAEGYSVSREKKESFPLTVTSAQKNPTAFYLCASSISLDRGTYEQYFGPGTRLTVT.

The chain recombines TRBV6-6 with TRBJ2-7, with 7 bases lining up with TRBD2. The CDR3 covers 16 residues. Germline V CDR1 and CDR2: MNHNY, SVGAGI (reference sequence). Trimming removed 0 bases from V and 3 bases from J; junction bases left unmatched: 8. CDR3 DNA sequence: TGTGCCAGCAGTTACTCAAGCGGGATTGGAGGCTACGAGCAGTACTTC. This gives the protein CASSYSSGIGGYEQYF.

The chain recombines TRBV29-1 with TRBJ2-7; TRBD1 matches 7 bases. In germline, CDR1 is SQVTM, CDR2 ANQGSEA. With V trimmed by 7 bases and J by 0 bases, 3 bases remained unmatched. The CDR3 extends over 12 amino acids. CDR3 sequence: CSATGVSYEQYF. The CDR3, as DNA: TGCAGCGCAACAGGGGTCTCCTACGAGCAGTACTTC.

The CDR3: CATTPRNSYEQYF. The CDR3 DNA is TGTGCCACTACACCTAGGAACTCCTACGAGCAGTACTTC. J is TRBJ2-7 and V is TRBV28; D call uncertain. The V gene lost 10 bases and the J gene lost 0 bases, with 13 bases spanning the gap. This CDR3 has 13 residues. Germline V gene lookup returns CDR1 MDHEN and CDR2 SYDVKM. Based on the CDR3 plus reference TRBV28 and TRBJ2-7, the full variable domain is DVKVTQSSRYLVKRTGEKVFLECVQDMDHENMFWYRQDPGLGLRLIYFSYDVKMKEKGDIPEGYSVSREKKERFSLILESASTNQTSMYLCATTPRNSYEQYFGPGTRLTVT.

The rearrangement uses TRBV7-2 and TRBJ2-7; 10 bases fit TRBD1. Germline assignment: CDR1 SGHTA and CDR2 FQGNSA. CDR3 size: 14 residues. V shed 6 bases and J 6 bases; nucleotides not matched to a gene: 8. CDR3 DNA: TGTGCCAGCAGTTTCGACAGGGGGCGCGGCGAGCAGTACTTC. The encoded protein is CASSFDRGRGEQYF.